This TCR beta chain was retrieved from a study of T cells after yellow fever vaccination. Study-level background: Libraries from low-cell-number fractions were prepared with the SMART-Seq v4 Ultra Low Input RNA kit.

The length of the CDR3 is 15 residues. Trimming pared 4 bases from V and 3 bases from J, leaving 15 bases between. Using its own MiXCR run on the 5' RACE reads, TCRdb lists one record per CDR3 protein. The sample records about 510,000 distinct CDR3 sequences, less than 25% being singletons. This clonotype was seen only a few times. This sequence originates from a young man who received the YFV17D yellow fever vaccine. The source material was PBMCs, sampled more than 20 days after the first yellow fever vaccination. The chain employs TRBV12-3 or TRBV12-4 and TRBJ1-2; D call uncertain. The CDR3 bases are TGTGCCAGCAGTTCCCAAGCCCCAGGCTACTATGGCTACACCTTC. It codes for CASSSQAPGYYGYTF.